A selection of T cell receptor beta chains follows, all from one sample in a study of technical replicates of blood from a few donors. TCRdb's table, derived via immunoSEQ multiplex PCR, lists solely in-frame clones and lacks some. Among 79,000 or so clones listed, about 90% were seen once. The sample comprised T cells isolated from PBMCs. Source of these receptors: a human donor in good health. CDR3s include the opening cysteine and the closing phenylalanine or tryptophan. A D gene is named only where the DNA matches it firmly. Size is omitted from some rows. Given values are once, few, many or a class for expanded clones.

>TRBJ2-2|TRBV6-5|NA|NA
TGTGCCATCCGTGCACCCCCTATCGGGGAGCTGTTTTTT
CAIRAPPIGELFF
>TRBJ1-2|TRBV7-2|NA|NA
TGTGCCAGCAGCCAACAGGGACACTCCTATGGCTACACCTTC
CASSQQGHSYGYTF
>TRBJ2-3|TRBV5-4|TRBD1|NA
TGTGCCAGCAGCTTGGACGGGGACAGAACCACAGATACGCAGTATTTT
CASSLDGDRTTDTQYF
>TRBJ2-7|TRBV27|NA|once
TGTGCCAGCAGTTTACGGACAGACTACGAGCAGTACTTC
CASSLRTDYEQYF
>TRBJ2-7|TRBV11-2|NA|NA
TGTGCCAGCAGCGCTATACAGGACCCCGCCTACGAGCAGTACTTC
CASSAIQDPAYEQYF
>TRBJ2-1|TRBV13|NA|NA
TGTGCCAGCAGTCAGGGGTGGGTTAATGAGCAGTTCTTC
CASSQGWVNEQFF
>TRBJ2-7|TRBV27|TRBD2|NA
TGTGCCAGCAGTTTTACTACTAGCGGCTCCTACGAGCAGTACTTC
CASSFTTSGSYEQYF
>TRBJ2-3|TRBV4-3|NA|NA
TGCGCCAGCAGCCAGGCCAGGGGCACAGATACGCAGTATTTT
CASSQARGTDTQYF
>TRBJ2-7|TRBV2|TRBD1|NA
TGTGCCAGCAGTGGACAGGGAAACTACGAGCAGTACTTC
CASSGQGNYEQYF
>TRBJ2-1|TRBV6-5|NA|NA
TGTGCCAGCAGTTACAGCCCGGGGGGCCTGAATGAGCAGTTCTTC
CASSYSPGGLNEQFF
>TRBJ2-7|TRBV9|TRBD1|NA
TGTGCCAGCAGCCTACACCGGGACAGGGGCGAGCAGTACTTC
CASSLHRDRGEQYF
>TRBJ2-3|TRBV7-9|NA|NA
TGTGCCAGCAGCTTACCGCTAGCGCCCACAGATACGCAGTATTTT
CASSLPLAPTDTQYF
>TRBJ1-1|TRBV7-2|NA|NA
TGTGCCAGCAGCCCAGGACACACGAACACTGAAGCTTTCTTT
CASSPGHTNTEAFF
>TRBJ1-1|TRBV6-1|TRBD1|NA
TGTGCCAGCAGGGACAGGGGGTACACTGAAGCTTTCTTT
CASRDRGYTEAFF
>TRBJ2-4|TRBV6-1|NA|NA
TGTGCCAGCAGTGCTGAGGGCAACATTCAGTACTTC
CASSAEGNIQYF
>TRBJ1-5|TRBV2|NA|few
TGTGCCAGCAGTGAAGATATCGGCCGGGTATATCAGCCCCAGCATTTT
CASSEDIGRVYQPQHF
>TRBJ2-2|TRBV4-2|NA|few
TGTGCCAGCAGCCAAGCCCGGACTTACACCGGGGAGCTGTTTTTT
CASSQARTYTGELFF
>TRBJ1-1|TRBV2|NA|NA
TGTGCCAGCAGTTATCCCCTAAGCTCTGAAGCTTTCTTT
CASSYPLSSEAFF
>TRBJ1-1|TRBV18|TRBD1|NA
TGTGCCAGCTCACCCGGCCGGGACAGTGCCCAGAACACTGAAGCTTTCTTT
CASSPGRDSAQNTEAFF
>TRBJ2-7|TRBV9|TRBD2|NA
TGTGCCAGCAGCGCATCCGGGACTAGCGAGCAGTACTTC
CASSASGTSEQYF
>TRBJ1-5|TRBV27|NA|NA
TGTGCCAGCAGTTCAACAGGGTCCGTTCAGCCCCAGCATTTT
CASSSTGSVQPQHF
>TRBJ2-7|TRBV4-1|NA|NA
TGCGCCAGCAGCCAAGATGTGGGCCACGAGCAGTACTTC
CASSQDVGHEQYF
>TRBJ2-3|TRBV7-2|NA|NA
TGTGCCAGCAGCTTGGGCCACAGCACAGATACGCAGTATTTT
CASSLGHSTDTQYF
>TRBJ1-2|TRBV9|TRBD1|NA
TGTGCCAGCAGAGGATTGGGGACAGGGGGCTATGGCTACACCTTC
CASRGLGTGGYGYTF
>TRBJ2-1|TRBV6-1|TRBD2|NA
TGTGCCAGCAGCAAGACTAGCGGGAGCTATACTGAGCAGTTCTTC
CASSKTSGSYTEQFF
>TRBJ1-5|TRBV2|NA|NA
TGTGCCAGCAGTGTTGAGGGCAATCAGCCCCAGCATTTT
CASSVEGNQPQHF
>TRBJ2-2|TRBV7-9|TRBD1|NA
TGTGCCAGCAGCCTCCAGGGGGAAGCCTCCACCGGGGAGCTGTTTTTT
CASSLQGEASTGELFF
>TRBJ2-2|TRBV18|TRBD1|NA
TGTGCCAGCTCGCGACAGGGGGACGGCACCGGGGAGCTGTTTTTT
CASSRQGDGTGELFF